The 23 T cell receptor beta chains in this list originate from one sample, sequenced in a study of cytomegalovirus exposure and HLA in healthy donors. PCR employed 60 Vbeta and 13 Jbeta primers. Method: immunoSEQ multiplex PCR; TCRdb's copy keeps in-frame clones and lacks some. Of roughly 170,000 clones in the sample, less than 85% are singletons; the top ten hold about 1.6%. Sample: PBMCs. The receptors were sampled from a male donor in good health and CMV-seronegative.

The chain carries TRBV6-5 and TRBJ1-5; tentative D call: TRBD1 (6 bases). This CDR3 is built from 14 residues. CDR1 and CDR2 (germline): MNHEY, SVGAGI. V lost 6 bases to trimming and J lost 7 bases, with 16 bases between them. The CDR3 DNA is TGTGCCAGCAGGGATTCGGGGGGCTCACAGCCCCAGCATTTT. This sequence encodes CASRDSGGSQPQHF.

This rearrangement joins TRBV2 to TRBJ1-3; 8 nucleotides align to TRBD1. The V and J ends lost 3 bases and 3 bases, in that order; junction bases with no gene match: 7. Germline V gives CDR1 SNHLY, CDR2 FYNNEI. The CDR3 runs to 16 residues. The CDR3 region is CASSESGGAYGNTIYF. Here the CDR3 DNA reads TGTGCCAGCAGTGAGTCAGGGGGCGCGTATGGAAACACCATATATTTT.

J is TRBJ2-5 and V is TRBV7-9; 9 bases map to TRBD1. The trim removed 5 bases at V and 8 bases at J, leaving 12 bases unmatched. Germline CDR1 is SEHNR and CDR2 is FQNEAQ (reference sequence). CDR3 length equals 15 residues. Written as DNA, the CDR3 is TGTGCCAGCAGCCTAGGGACAGGGCCCCGAGGTACCCAGTACTTC. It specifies CASSLGTGPRGTQYF.

The DNA for the CDR3 is TGTGCCAGCAGCCTAGCGGACTCCTACGAGCAGTACTTC. Protein: CASSLADSYEQYF. The chain recombines TRBV2 with TRBJ2-7; 7 bases align to TRBD2. There are 13 residues in the CDR3. Trimming at V came to 6 bases and at J to 0 bases, leaving 2 bases not matched to a gene. The germline gives CDR1 SNHLY, CDR2 FYNNEI. The full variable domain, its missing parts supplied by reference TRBV2 and TRBJ2-7, is EPEVTQTPSHQVTQMGQEVILRCVPISNHLYFYWYRQILGQKVEFLVSFYNNEISEKSEIFDDQFSVERPDGSNFTLKIRSTKLEDSAMYFCASSLADSYEQYFGPGTRLTVT.

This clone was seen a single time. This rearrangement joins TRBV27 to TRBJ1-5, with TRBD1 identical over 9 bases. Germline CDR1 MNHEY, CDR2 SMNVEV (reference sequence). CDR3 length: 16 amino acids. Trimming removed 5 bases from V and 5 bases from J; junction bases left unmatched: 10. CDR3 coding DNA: TGTGCCAGCAGTACGACCCGGGACAGGGTGGATCAGCCCCAGCATTTT. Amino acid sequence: CASSTTRDRVDQPQHF.

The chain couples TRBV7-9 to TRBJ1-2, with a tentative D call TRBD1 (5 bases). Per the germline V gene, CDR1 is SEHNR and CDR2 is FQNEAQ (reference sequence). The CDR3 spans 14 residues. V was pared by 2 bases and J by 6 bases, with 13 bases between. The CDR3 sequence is CASSLRGRVHGYTF. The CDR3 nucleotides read TGTGCCAGCAGCTTAAGGGGCAGGGTTCATGGCTACACCTTC.

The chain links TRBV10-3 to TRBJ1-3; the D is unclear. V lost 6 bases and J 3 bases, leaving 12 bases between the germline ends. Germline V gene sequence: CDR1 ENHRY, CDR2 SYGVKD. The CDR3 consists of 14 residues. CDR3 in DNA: TGTGCCATCAGCAAGGAGGGTTATGGAAACACCATATATTTT. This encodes CAISKEGYGNTIYF.

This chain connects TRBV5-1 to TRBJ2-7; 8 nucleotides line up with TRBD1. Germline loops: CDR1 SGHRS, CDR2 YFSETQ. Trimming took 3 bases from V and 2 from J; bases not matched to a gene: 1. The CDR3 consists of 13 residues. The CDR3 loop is CASSSQGAYEQYF. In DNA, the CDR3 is TGCGCCAGCAGCTCACAGGGGGCCTACGAGCAGTACTTC.

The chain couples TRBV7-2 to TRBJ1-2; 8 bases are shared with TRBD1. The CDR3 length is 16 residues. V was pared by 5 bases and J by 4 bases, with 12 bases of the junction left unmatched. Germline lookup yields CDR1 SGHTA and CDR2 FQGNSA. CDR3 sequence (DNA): TGTGCCAGCAGCCCGCTTGGGCAGGGGGCCTCCTATGGCTACACCTTC. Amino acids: CASSPLGQGASYGYTF.

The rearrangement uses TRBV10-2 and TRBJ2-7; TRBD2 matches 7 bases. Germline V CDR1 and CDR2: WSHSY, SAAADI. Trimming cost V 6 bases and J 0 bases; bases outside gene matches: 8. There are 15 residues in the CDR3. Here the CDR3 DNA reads TGCGCCAGCAGAGTTAGCGGGCTAAGCTCCTACGAGCAGTACTTC. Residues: CASRVSGLSSYEQYF.

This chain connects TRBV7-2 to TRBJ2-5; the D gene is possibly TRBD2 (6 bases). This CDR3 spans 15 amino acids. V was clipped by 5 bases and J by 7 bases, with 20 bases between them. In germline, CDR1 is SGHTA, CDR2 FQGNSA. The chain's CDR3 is CASSPGTVGLGTQYF. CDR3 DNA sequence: TGTGCCAGCAGCCCCGGGACTGTCGGTTTGGGGACCCAGTACTTC.

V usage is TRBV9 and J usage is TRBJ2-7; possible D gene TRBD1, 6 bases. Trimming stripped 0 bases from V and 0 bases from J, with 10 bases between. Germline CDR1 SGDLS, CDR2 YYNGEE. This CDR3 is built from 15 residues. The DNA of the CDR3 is TGTGCCAGCAGCGTAGCCCTACAGGGCTCCTACGAGCAGTACTTC. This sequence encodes CASSVALQGSYEQYF.

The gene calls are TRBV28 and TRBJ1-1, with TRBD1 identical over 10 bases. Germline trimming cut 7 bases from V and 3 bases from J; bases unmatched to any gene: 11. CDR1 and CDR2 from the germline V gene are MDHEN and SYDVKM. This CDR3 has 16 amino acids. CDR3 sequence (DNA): TGTGCCAGCACCGAAGACAGGGGGCGGTATTACACTGAAGCTTTCTTT. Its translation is CASTEDRGRYYTEAFF.

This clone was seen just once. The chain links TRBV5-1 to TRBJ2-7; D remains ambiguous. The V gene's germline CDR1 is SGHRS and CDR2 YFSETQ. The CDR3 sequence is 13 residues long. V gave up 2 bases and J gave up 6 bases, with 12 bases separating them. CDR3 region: CASSLPQSGEQYF. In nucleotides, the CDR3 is TGCGCCAGCAGCTTACCGCAATCGGGCGAGCAGTACTTC.

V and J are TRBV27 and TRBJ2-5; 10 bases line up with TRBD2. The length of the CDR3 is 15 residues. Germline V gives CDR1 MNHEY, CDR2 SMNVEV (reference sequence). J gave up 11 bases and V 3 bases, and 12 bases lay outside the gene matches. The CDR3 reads CASSFGSSGGWEQYF. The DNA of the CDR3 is TGTGCCAGCAGTTTCGGGTCTAGCGGGGGCTGGGAGCAGTACTTC.

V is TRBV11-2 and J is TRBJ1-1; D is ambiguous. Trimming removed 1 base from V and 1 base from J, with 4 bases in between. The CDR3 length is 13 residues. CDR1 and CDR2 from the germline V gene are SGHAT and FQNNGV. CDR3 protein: CASSLAQNTEAFF. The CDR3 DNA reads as TGTGCCAGCAGCTTAGCCCAGAACACTGAAGCTTTCTTT.

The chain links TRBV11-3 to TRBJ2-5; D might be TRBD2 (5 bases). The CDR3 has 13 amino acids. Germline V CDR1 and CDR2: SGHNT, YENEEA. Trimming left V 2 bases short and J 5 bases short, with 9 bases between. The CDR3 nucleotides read TGTGCCAGCAGCTTACGGTGGGAGGAGACCCAGTACTTC. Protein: CASSLRWEETQYF. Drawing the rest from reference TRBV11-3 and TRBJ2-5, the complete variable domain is EAGVVQSPRYKIIEKKQPVAFWCNPISGHNTLYWYLQNLGQGPELLIRYENEEAVDDSQLPKDRFSAERLKGVDSTLKIQPAELGDSAVYLCASSLRWEETQYFGPGTRLLVL.

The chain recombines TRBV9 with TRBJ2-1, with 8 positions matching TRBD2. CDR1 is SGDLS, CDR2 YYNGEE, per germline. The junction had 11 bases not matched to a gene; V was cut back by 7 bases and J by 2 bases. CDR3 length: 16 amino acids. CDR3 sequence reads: CASHPGGSGPYNEQFF. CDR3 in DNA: TGTGCCAGCCACCCGGGAGGGTCGGGGCCCTACAATGAGCAGTTCTTC.

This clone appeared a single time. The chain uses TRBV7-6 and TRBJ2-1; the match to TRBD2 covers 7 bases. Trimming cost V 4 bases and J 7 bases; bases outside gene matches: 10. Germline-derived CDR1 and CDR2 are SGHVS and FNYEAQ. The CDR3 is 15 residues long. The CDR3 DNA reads TGTGCCAGCAGCTCGTCGATCCGGGGGGAGAATGAGCAGTTCTTC. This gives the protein CASSSSIRGENEQFF. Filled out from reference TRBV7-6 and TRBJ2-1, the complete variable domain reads GAGVSQSPRYKVTKRGQDVALRCDPISGHVSLYWYRQALGQGPEFLTYFNYEAQQDKSGLPNDRFSAERPEGSISTLTIQRTEQRDSAMYRCASSSSIRGENEQFFGPGTRLTVL.

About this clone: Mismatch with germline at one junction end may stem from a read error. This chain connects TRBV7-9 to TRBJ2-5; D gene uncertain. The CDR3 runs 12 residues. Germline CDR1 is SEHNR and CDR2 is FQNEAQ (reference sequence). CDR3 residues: CSSSLFVETQYF. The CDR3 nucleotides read TGTTCCAGCAGCCTATTCGTGGAGACCCAGTACTTC.

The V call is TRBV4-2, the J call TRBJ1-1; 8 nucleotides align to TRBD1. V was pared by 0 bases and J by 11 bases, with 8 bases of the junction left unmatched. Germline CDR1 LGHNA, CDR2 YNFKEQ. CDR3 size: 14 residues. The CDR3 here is CASSQDRGPNGAFF. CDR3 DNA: TGTGCCAGCAGCCAAGACAGGGGGCCGAACGGGGCTTTCTTT.

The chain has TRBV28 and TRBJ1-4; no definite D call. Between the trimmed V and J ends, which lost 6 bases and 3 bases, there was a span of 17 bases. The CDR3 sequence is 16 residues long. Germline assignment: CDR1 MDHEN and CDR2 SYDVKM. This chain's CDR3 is CASRPISGLANEKLFF. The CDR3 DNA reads TGTGCCAGCAGACCCATCTCGGGTCTGGCTAATGAAAAACTGTTTTTT.

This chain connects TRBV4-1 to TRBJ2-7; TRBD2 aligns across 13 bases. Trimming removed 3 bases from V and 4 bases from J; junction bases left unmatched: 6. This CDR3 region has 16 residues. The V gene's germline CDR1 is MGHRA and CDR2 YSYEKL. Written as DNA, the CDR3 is TGCGCCAGCAGCCAGGGACTAGCGGGGAGGAGTTACGAGCAGTACTTC. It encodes CASSQGLAGRSYEQYF.